The 25 T cell receptor beta chains below all came from one sample that was sequenced in a study of lymphopenia after photon versus proton radiotherapy. Sequenced by immunoSEQ multiplex PCR; TCRdb stores in-frame clones only, minus some. The top ten clones hold approximately 2.4% of a sample with fewer than 65,000 clones, about 86% of them seen once. This sample comprised peripheral blood, obtained from a patient treated with photon-based radiotherapy. These receptors came from a man in his forties or fifties with gastric cancer.

The chain employs TRBV30 and TRBJ1-6; D not resolved. V lost 1 base, J lost 8 bases, and 9 bases lay in between. The CDR3 has 13 amino acids. Germline V gene sequence: CDR1 GTSNPN, CDR2 SVGIG (reference sequence). The CDR3 DNA is TGTGCCTGGAGTGAACGGGCGGATTCACCCCTCCACTTT. Encoded protein: CAWSERADSPLHF. Full variable domain (remainder filled in from reference TRBV30 and TRBJ1-6): SQTIHQWPATLVQPVGSPLSLECTVEGTSNPNLYWYRQAAGRGLQLLFYSVGIGQISSEVPQNLSASRPQDRQFILSSKKLLLSDSGFYLCAWSERADSPLHFGNGTRLTVT.

The V call is TRBV2, the J call TRBJ2-7; 9 bases map to TRBD1. Germline CDR1 reads SNHLY; CDR2 reads FYNNEI. J lost 3 bases, V lost 4 bases, and 1 base had no gene match. The CDR3 consists of 13 residues. The CDR3 is CASSVDRGYEQYF. CDR3 nucleotide sequence: TGTGCCAGCAGTGTGGACAGGGGCTACGAGCAGTACTTC.

The chain joins TRBV7-6 to TRBJ2-7, with 9 bases matching TRBD1. The CDR3 runs to 15 residues. The V segment lost 5 bases and the J segment 2 bases; nucleotides outside the gene matches: 7. Germline CDR1 is SGHVS and CDR2 is FNYEAQ. The CDR3 sequence: CASSPSWTGAYEQYF. CDR3 in DNA: TGTGCCAGCAGCCCATCCTGGACAGGGGCCTACGAGCAGTACTTC.

In its sample, this clone was seen once. The chain links TRBV28 to TRBJ2-7; D not certain. Trimming removed 8 bases at V and 0 bases at J, with 5 bases between. The V gene's germline CDR1 is MDHEN and CDR2 SYDVKM. This CDR3 has 11 amino acids. CDR3 DNA: TGTGCCAGCGGTCCCTCCTACGAGCAGTACTTC. Its translation is CASGPSYEQYF.

The V and J genes are TRBV12-5 and TRBJ1-1; TRBD1 is a possible D gene (5 bases). Between the trimmed V and J ends, which lost 5 bases and 4 bases, there was a span of 23 bases. Germline loops: CDR1 LGHNT, CDR2 FRNRAP. The CDR3 contains 17 residues. The CDR3 sequence is CASGLNRDPFPVTEAFF. CDR3 in DNA: TGTGCTAGTGGTCTGAATCGGGACCCATTCCCCGTCACTGAAGCTTTCTTT.

The chain joins TRBV11-2 to TRBJ2-5, with TRBD1 as a possible D gene (5 bases). The CDR3 runs 11 residues. Germline V lookup: CDR1 SGHAT, CDR2 FQNNGV. The germline V and J ends were trimmed by 7 bases and 5 bases, with 8 bases remaining between them. The CDR3 sequence is CASTQGETQYF. The DNA for the CDR3 is TGTGCCAGCACCCAGGGCGAGACCCAGTACTTC.

The chain links TRBV7-2 to TRBJ2-1, with D perhaps assigned TRBD1 or TRBD2 (5 bases each). Trimming removed 0 bases from V and 6 bases from J, with 9 bases in between. CDR3 length equals 14 residues. Germline V gene data show CDR1 as SGHTA and CDR2 as FQGNSA. CDR3 coding DNA: TGTGCCAGCAGCTTAGCGGGGGTAACCAATGAGCAGTTCTTC. This encodes CASSLAGVTNEQFF.

The genes are TRBV6-5 and TRBJ1-5; 8 bases align to TRBD1. Trimming at V came to 6 bases and at J to 4 bases, leaving 5 bases not matched to a gene. The CDR3 loop spans 14 amino acids. Germline V lookup: CDR1 MNHEY, CDR2 SVGAGI. CDR3 loop: CASSRGQGNQPQHF. The CDR3 nucleotides are TGTGCCAGCAGCCGTGGACAGGGAAATCAGCCCCAGCATTTT.

The V and J genes are TRBV29-1 and TRBJ2-7; the match to TRBD1 covers 9 bases. CDR1 is SQVTM and CDR2 is ANQGSEA in the germline V gene. The CDR3 consists of 12 residues. V shed 6 bases and J 6 bases; nucleotides not matched to a gene: 6. CDR3 sequence reads: CSVNRGPLEQYF. The CDR3 nucleotides read TGCAGCGTGAACAGGGGGCCCCTCGAGCAGTACTTC.

The chain combines TRBV5-1 with TRBJ1-2; weak D call: TRBD1 (6 bases). CDR3 length: 13 amino acids. V was clipped by 4 bases and J by 2 bases, with 9 bases between them. Germline assignment: CDR1 SGHRS and CDR2 YFSETQ. The CDR3 loop reads CASSPGQNYGYTF. In DNA, the CDR3 is TGCGCCAGCAGCCCCGGACAGAACTATGGCTACACCTTC.

The chain carries TRBV5-6 and TRBJ1-2; D may be TRBD1 (5 bases). The CDR3 totals 17 residues. Germline CDR1 SGHDT, CDR2 YYEEEE. V was clipped by 2 bases and J by 0 bases, with 17 bases between them. For the CDR3, the DNA is TGTGCCAGCAGCTTAATCGGGGGAGGGGCGTCTAACTATGGCTACACCTTC. Encoded protein: CASSLIGGGASNYGYTF.

The V call is TRBV20-1, the J call TRBJ2-5; no clear D gene. V lost 6 bases, J lost 1 base, and 3 bases lay in between. Germline loops: CDR1 DFQATT, CDR2 SNEGSKA (reference sequence). The CDR3 contains 10 residues. This chain's CDR3 is CSAAQETQYF. CDR3 nucleotide sequence: TGCAGTGCAGCCCAAGAGACCCAGTACTTC.

This clone showed up just a few times. V is TRBV5-6 and J is TRBJ1-6; maybe TRBD1 (5 bases). The germline V gene encodes CDR1 SGHDT and CDR2 YYEEEE. The CDR3 is 13 residues long. V was cut by 4 bases and J by 8 bases, with 10 bases left in between. CDR3 nucleotides: TGTGCCAGCAGCACCGTGGGACATTCACCCCTCCACTTT. It translates to CASSTVGHSPLHF.

V gene TRBV5-4 combines with J gene TRBJ2-7; D perhaps matches TRBD2 (7 bases). V was pared by 4 bases and J by 6 bases, with 17 bases between. Per germline, CDR1 SGHNT and CDR2 YYREEE (reference sequence). The CDR3 loop spans 14 amino acids. CDR3 in DNA: TGTGCCAGCAGCCTGAGGGGGGGGCCTCGCGAGCAGTACTTC. Residues: CASSLRGGPREQYF.

The chain carries TRBV5-4 and TRBJ2-5, with 13 bases lining up with TRBD2. Germline V gene lookup returns CDR1 SGHNT and CDR2 YYREEE (reference sequence). The CDR3 loop spans 16 amino acids. The V and J ends lost 5 bases and 4 bases, in that order; junction bases with no gene match: 8. CDR3 protein: CASSPTSGGAGETQYF. The CDR3 DNA is TGTGCCAGCAGTCCCACTAGCGGGGGGGCCGGAGAGACCCAGTACTTC.

The genes are TRBV11-2 and TRBJ2-5, with D perhaps matching TRBD2 (6 bases). Germline V gene sequence: CDR1 SGHAT, CDR2 FQNNGV. This CDR3 spans 14 amino acids. The V end was cut by 1 base, the J end by 9 bases, with 15 bases between. The CDR3 DNA reads as TGTGCCAGCAGCTTAGTCTACACCTCTAGCGCCCAGTACTTC. Translating it yields CASSLVYTSSAQYF.

The table lists this clone with a count of one. V usage is TRBV6-5 and J usage is TRBJ2-3; TRBD1 is a possible D gene (6 bases). Per germline, CDR1 MNHEY and CDR2 SVGAGI. This CDR3 region has 13 residues. V was pared by 8 bases and J by 1 base, with 10 bases between. Here the CDR3 DNA reads TGTGCCAGCGGGAGACAGGGCACAGATACGCAGTATTTT. The encoded protein is CASGRQGTDTQYF.

This rearrangement joins TRBV27 to TRBJ1-5; D is undetermined. The CDR3 totals 15 residues. The germline V and J ends were trimmed by 2 bases and 4 bases, with 12 bases remaining between them. CDR1 and CDR2 from the germline V gene are MNHEY and SMNVEV (reference sequence). CDR3 bases: TGTGCCAGCAGTTTAGGAGGGTTGGGTAATCAGCCCCAGCATTTT. Its translation: CASSLGGLGNQPQHF.

V usage is TRBV4-3 and J usage is TRBJ1-5; a weak D match, TRBD1 (6 bases). The V end was cut by 0 bases, the J end by 6 bases, with 12 bases between. Looked up from germline, CDR1 is LGHNA and CDR2 is YSLEER. CDR3 length: 15 amino acids. The CDR3 is CASSQDRGPPQPQHF. CDR3 sequence (DNA): TGCGCCAGCAGCCAAGATCGGGGGCCTCCTCAGCCCCAGCATTTT.

This chain uses TRBV25-1 with TRBJ2-7; weak D call: TRBD1 (5 bases). The CDR3 is made up of 14 amino acids. The germline V gene encodes CDR1 MGHDK and CDR2 SYGVNS. V was clipped by 2 bases and J by 6 bases, with 14 bases between them. CDR3 loop: CASSERTPPGEQYF. The CDR3 coding sequence is TGTGCCAGCAGTGAACGGACACCCCCTGGCGAGCAGTACTTC.

The chain carries TRBV9 and TRBJ1-1; D remains ambiguous. The V end lost 0 bases, the J end lost 5 bases, and 8 bases lay between the germline ends. CDR1 and CDR2 (germline): SGDLS, YYNGEE. This CDR3 spans 13 amino acids. The DNA for the CDR3 is TGTGCCAGCAGCGTAGCCGGGATAACTGAAGCTTTCTTT. Protein product: CASSVAGITEAFF.

The chain carries TRBV19 and TRBJ1-4; 7 bases map to TRBD1. Germline lookup yields CDR1 LNHDA and CDR2 SQIVND (reference sequence). Trimming removed 10 bases from V and 3 bases from J; junction bases left unmatched: 5. This CDR3 contains 13 residues. The CDR3 DNA is TGTGCCACCAGGGGGGAGGCTAATGAAAAACTGTTTTTT. Its translation is CATRGEANEKLFF.

This chain links TRBV14 with TRBJ1-2; D ambiguous. V was cut by 2 bases and J by 2 bases, with 6 bases left in between. This CDR3 is 13 amino acids long. Germline CDR1 is SGHDN and CDR2 is FVKESK. CDR3 in amino acids: CASSQTTNYGYTF. The DNA of the CDR3 is TGTGCCAGCAGCCAAACTACCAACTATGGCTACACCTTC.

J is TRBJ1-2 and V is TRBV9; TRBD1 aligns across 9 bases. The CDR3 runs to 17 residues. The trim removed 4 bases at V and 0 bases at J, leaving 10 bases unmatched. Germline loops: CDR1 SGDLS, CDR2 YYNGEE. CDR3 coding DNA: TGTGCCAGCAGCCACCCGGGACAGGGCCATCCTAACTATGGCTACACCTTC. This encodes CASSHPGQGHPNYGYTF.

This clone was observed a single time. This specimen includes other DNA sequences encoding the same CDR3. The chain uses TRBV19 and TRBJ2-2; D perhaps matches TRBD2 (5 bases). Deletions cut 1 base from V and 5 bases from J, with 14 bases between. The CDR3 is 16 amino acids. Per germline, CDR1 LNHDA and CDR2 SQIVND (reference sequence). CDR3 DNA: TGTGCCAGTAGTATAGGTCGGGGAAGAGGGACCGGGGAGCTGTTTTTT. Translation: CASSIGRGRGTGELFF.